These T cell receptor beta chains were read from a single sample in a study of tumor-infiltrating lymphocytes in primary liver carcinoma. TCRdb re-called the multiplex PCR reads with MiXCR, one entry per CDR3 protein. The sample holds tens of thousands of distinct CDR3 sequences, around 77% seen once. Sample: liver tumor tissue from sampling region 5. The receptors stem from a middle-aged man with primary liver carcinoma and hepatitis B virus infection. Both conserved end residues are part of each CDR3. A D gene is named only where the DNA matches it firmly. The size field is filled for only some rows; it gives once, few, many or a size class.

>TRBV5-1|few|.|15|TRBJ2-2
TGCGCCAGCAGCTTGAGGGCAGGGATAACCGGGGAGCTGTTCTTT
CASSLRAGITGELFF
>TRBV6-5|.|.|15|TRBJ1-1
TGTGCCAGCAGTTACTCGATAGGGAGCGGAGCTGAAGCTTTCTTT
CASSYSIGSGAEAFF
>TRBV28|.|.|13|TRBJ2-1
TGTGCCAGCAGCCTCTGGACTACCGGTGAGCAGTTCTTC
CASSLWTTGEQFF
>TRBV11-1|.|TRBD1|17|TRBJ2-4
TGTGCCAGCAGCTGTCCGGGACAGGGAGTATCAAGAAACATTCACTACTTC
CASSCPGQGVSRNIHYF
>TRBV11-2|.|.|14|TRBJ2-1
TGTGCCAGCAACTTGTCTAGCTTGGCGCATGACCAGTTCTTC
CASNLSSLAHDQFF
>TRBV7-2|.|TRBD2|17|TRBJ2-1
TGTGCCAGCAGCCGGAGGGAGGGGAGCGAAGGCTACAATGAGCAGTCCTTC
CASSRREGSEGYNEQSF
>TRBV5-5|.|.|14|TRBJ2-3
TGTGTCAGCAGCCCTCAGACAGTGATCCCCCCGCAGTATTTT
CVSSPQTVIPPQYF
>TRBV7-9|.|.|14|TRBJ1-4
TGTGCCAGGAGCTTAGGCCTGGGGGGTGAAAAAGTGTTTTTT
CARSLGLGGEKVFF
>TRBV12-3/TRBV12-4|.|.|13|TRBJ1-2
TGTGCCAGCAGCAGACAGGTTAACTATGGCTACACCTTC
CASSRQVNYGYTF
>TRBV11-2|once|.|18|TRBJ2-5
TGTGCTAGCAGCCCTAGTCCAATCCAGGGTACTGGGCGGGAGACCCAGTACTTC
CASSPSPIQGTGRETQYF
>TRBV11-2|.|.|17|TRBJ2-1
TGTGTCGGCAGCTTAGATAGGGGCGGGATGTTCTACAATGAGCAGTTCTTC
CVGSLDRGGMFYNEQFF
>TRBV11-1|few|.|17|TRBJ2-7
TGTGCCGGCAGCTTAGGACCGGCGGGTGAGAGCTCCTACGAGCAGTACTTC
CAGSLGPAGESSYEQYF
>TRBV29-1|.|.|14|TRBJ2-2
TGCAGCGTCCTCAGTCCAGGACACACCGGGGAGCTGTTTTTT
CSVLSPGHTGELFF
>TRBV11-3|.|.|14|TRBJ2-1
TGCGCCAACAGCTTAGGTGTCTCGAACAATGAGCAGTTCTTC
CANSLGVSNNEQFF
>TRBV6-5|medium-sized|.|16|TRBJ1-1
TGTGCCAGCAGTTACTCGGTCGGGGTAATGAACACTGAAGCTTTCTTT
CASSYSVGVMNTEAFF
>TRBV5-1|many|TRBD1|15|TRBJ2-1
TGCGCCAGCAGCGGGGACAGGGGCCCCTACAATGAGCAGTTCTTC
CASSGDRGPYNEQFF
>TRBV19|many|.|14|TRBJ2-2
TGTGCCAGTAGTATCTCAGCCACGGCCGGGGAGCTGTTTTTT
CASSISATAGELFF
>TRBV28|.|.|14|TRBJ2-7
TGTCTCAGCACTCTCGGAGGGGGGCAATACGAGCAGTACTTC
CLSTLGGGQYEQYF
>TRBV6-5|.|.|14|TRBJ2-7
TGTGCCAGCAGGCTGACGACAGCTACCTGCGAGCAGTATTTC
CASRLTTATCEQYF
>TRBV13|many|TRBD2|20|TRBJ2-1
TGTGCCAGCAGCTGGAGAGGGCTAGCGGGAGGTTTGAGCTCCTACAATGAGCAGTTCTTC
CASSWRGLAGGLSSYNEQFF
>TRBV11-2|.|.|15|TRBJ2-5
TGTGGCAGCAGCTTAGGGGCAAGCGGACAAGAGACCCAGAACTTC
CGSSLGASGQETQNF
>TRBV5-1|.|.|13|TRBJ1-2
TGCGCCAGCAGCTCGCTGTCGGACTATGACTACACCTTC
CASSSLSDYDYTF
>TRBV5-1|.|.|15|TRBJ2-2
TGCGCCAACAGCTCGGCGAGTTCGAACACCGGGGAGCTGTTTTTC
CANSSASSNTGELFF
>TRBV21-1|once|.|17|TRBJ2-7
TGTACCAGCGGTACAGGGATCTGGGGGGTCTTTAAATTCGAGCAGTACTTC
CTSGTGIWGVFKFEQYF
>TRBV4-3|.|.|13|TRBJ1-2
TGCACCAGCAGCCTAGGGACGCGCCGGGGCTACACCTTC
CTSSLGTRRGYTF
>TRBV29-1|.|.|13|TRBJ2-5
TGCGGCGACCAGGGGACGGATTCCAAGACCCAGTACTTC
CGDQGTDSKTQYF
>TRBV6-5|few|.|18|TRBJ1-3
TGTGCCAGCAGTCACGGTCCGAGGATAGGGATCGCTGGAAACACCATATATTTC
CASSHGPRIGIAGNTIYF
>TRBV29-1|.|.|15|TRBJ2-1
TGCAGCGTTGATCTTCCTAGGGCCAATACCAGTGAGCAGCTCTTC
CSVDLPRANTSEQLF
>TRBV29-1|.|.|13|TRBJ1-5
TGTAGCGTTGTGGGGAGCCCAGGACAGCCCCAGCATTTT
CSVVGSPGQPQHF
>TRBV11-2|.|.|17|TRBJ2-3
TGTGCCAGAAGCTTATTCGCGGCCAACGTCAGCACAGATACGCAGTATTTC
CARSLFAANVSTDTQYF
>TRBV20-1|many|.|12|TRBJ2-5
TGCAGTGCTAGACCCCTCGCGGAGACCCAGTACTTC
CSARPLAETQYF
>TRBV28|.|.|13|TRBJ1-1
TGTGCCATAATTTGGGGCAGCGTCCGACAAGCTTTCTTT
CAIIWGSVRQAFF
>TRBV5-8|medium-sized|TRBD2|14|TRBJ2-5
TGTGCCAGCAGCTTCGGGACTAGCGGAGAGACCCAGTACTTC
CASSFGTSGETQYF